The rows below give T cell receptor beta chains drawn from one sample of a study of graft-versus-host responses after intestinal transplantation. These TCRs are of unknown antigen specificity. The table came from immunoSEQ multiplex PCR; TCRdb's copy has only in-frame clones and leaves some out. Of about 100,000 clones listed, more than 75% are singletons. This specimen consisted of unstimulated CD4+ T cells sorted from spleen or lymph node cells, obtained before transplant. These receptors were collected from a human donor who was the organ donor for an intestinal transplant. CDR3s include the opening cysteine and the closing phenylalanine or tryptophan. The order of the fields is V gene, D gene, J gene, CDR3 protein. The D gene is left open where the match is weak.

TRBV6-5	NA	TRBJ1-3	CASSYSRASSGNTIYF
TRBV4-1	TRBD1	TRBJ1-1	CASSPTLDRGLNTEAFF
TRBV4-1	NA	TRBJ1-1	CASSQLLRDTEAFF
TRBV5-1	NA	TRBJ1-3	CASSLEGGARGNTIYF
TRBV29-1	TRBD1	TRBJ2-7	CSGRGQGAREQYF
TRBV6-1	TRBD2	TRBJ2-3	CASSALAGGTDTQYF
TRBV6-6	NA	TRBJ1-1	CASANTEAFF
TRBV19	TRBD1	TRBJ1-5	CASSHFHAGQGARQPQHF
TRBV2	TRBD1	TRBJ2-7	CASSEVGRGSDEQYF
TRBV7-8	NA	TRBJ1-2	CASSLLRANYGYTF
TRBV7-2	NA	TRBJ2-3	CASSLAQWLSTDTQYF
TRBV2	NA	TRBJ2-4	CASIRGEGRGNIQYF
TRBV28	NA	TRBJ2-5	CASSLGQKEYF
TRBV30	NA	TRBJ2-7	CAWSDPIRGVYEQYF
TRBV18	NA	TRBJ1-2	CASSPVVGTEYGYTF
TRBV4-1	TRBD2	TRBJ2-7	CASRLTVTSGGYEQYF
TRBV15	TRBD1	TRBJ2-7	CATSVRQGTYEQYF
TRBV5-1	NA	TRBJ2-2	CASSLGDGIKTGELFF